This T cell receptor beta chain was identified in a study of T cell responses to AZD1222 COVID-19 vaccine. Some clones are missing from TCRdb's copy, which holds only in-frame ones; the method was immunoSEQ multiplex PCR. Of some 190,000 clones in the sample, roughly 94% are singletons; the top ten hold about 1.5%. The CDR3 has 15 residues. In germline, CDR1 is SGHVS, CDR2 FNYEAQ. Trimming cost V 5 bases and J 4 bases; bases outside gene matches: 5. Comment on this clone: The antigen remains unidentified.

Study-level points and caveats: Spike-specific TCRs gained breadth and depth after people received two AZD1222 doses. It should be noted that donors were predominantly white British and more often female, and clonal diversity was possibly underestimated. Just a handful of AZD1222 recipients were seropositive at baseline.

This TCR derives from an adult who received the MenACWY meningococcal vaccine as a control. V and J are TRBV7-6 and TRBJ2-7, with 13 bases aligning to TRBD2. Sample: peripheral blood, taken 28 days after the second dose of the MenACWY control vaccine. The CDR3: CASSPRLAGGYEQYF. In DNA form, the CDR3 reads TGTGCCAGCAGCCCGAGACTAGCGGGAGGATACGAGCAGTACTTC.